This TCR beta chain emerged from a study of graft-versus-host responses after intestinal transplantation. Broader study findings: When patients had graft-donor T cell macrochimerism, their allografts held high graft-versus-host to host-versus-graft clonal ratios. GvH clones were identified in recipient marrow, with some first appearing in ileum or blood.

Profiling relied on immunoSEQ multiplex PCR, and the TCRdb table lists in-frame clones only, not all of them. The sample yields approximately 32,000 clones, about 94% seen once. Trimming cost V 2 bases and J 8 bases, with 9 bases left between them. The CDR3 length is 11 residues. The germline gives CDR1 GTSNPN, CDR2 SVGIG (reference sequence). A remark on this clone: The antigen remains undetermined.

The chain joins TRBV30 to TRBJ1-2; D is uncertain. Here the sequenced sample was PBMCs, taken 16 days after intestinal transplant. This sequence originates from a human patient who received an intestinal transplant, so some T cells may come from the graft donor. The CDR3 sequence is CAWSPGKGYTF. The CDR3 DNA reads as TGTGCCTGGAGTCCCGGTAAAGGCTACACCTTC.